One sample yielded the 23 T cell receptor beta chains listed below, sequenced in a study of T-cell memory formation after mild COVID-19. TCRdb used MiXCR to reprocess the 5' RACE reads, holding one entry per CDR3 protein. The sample lists just over 400,000 distinct CDR3 sequences, 23% occurring once. Source material: PBMCs or a T cell subset sorted from them (not recorded which). These receptors came from an adult woman who had mild COVID-19 (a few samples of this study predate the infection). Cell type and time point are not known.

This clonotype occurred many times. The gene calls are TRBV12-3 or TRBV12-4 and TRBJ2-3, with a weak D call TRBD1 (5 bases). Trimming took off 10 bases at V and 3 bases at J, with 11 bases between the two ends. The CDR3 is made up of 12 amino acids. The CDR3 sequence is CATKPGTDTQYF. The CDR3 region has the DNA TGTGCCACCAAACCAGGGACAGATACGCAGTATTTT.

CDR3 bases: TGTGCCAGCAGTTTTCGGCCAACCACTGAAGCTTTCTTT. Its translation is CASSFRPTTEAFF. The chain combines TRBV12-3 or TRBV12-4 with TRBJ1-1; D ambiguous. The CDR3 consists of 13 residues. Trimming removed 3 bases from V and 4 bases from J, with 9 bases in between.

This clonotype was seen a few times. V is TRBV12-3 or TRBV12-4 and J is TRBJ2-5, with 7 nucleotides matching TRBD1. The junction had 10 bases not matched to a gene; V was cut back by 5 bases and J by 1 base. This CDR3 has 16 residues. The CDR3 loop reads CASSNLGTASQETQYF. The CDR3 nucleotides are TGTGCCAGCAGTAACCTGGGGACAGCTTCCCAAGAGACCCAGTACTTC.

The J gene is TRBJ2-3, the V gene TRBV2, with 9 bases lining up with TRBD1. There are 17 residues in the CDR3. V trimming: 7 bases; J trimming: 2 bases; junction bases outside the gene matches: 13. Germline CDR1 and CDR2: SNHLY and FYNNEI. The CDR3 sequence: CASKESTGTGPTDTQYF. CDR3 sequence (DNA): TGTGCCAGCAAGGAATCCACCGGGACAGGGCCCACAGATACGCAGTATTTT.

There are a few counts of this clonotype. The CDR3 loop is CASSLRARGTDTQYF. CDR3 nucleotide sequence: TGTGCCAGCAGCCTCCGGGCGCGGGGGACAGATACGCAGTATTTT. V gene TRBV7-2 combines with J gene TRBJ2-3; 7 nucleotides line up with TRBD2. The V gene's germline CDR1 is SGHTA and CDR2 FQGNSA. The CDR3 consists of 15 residues. V lost 5 bases to trimming and J lost 3 bases; unmatched junction nucleotides: 8.

This chain connects TRBV24-1 to TRBJ2-7; D might be TRBD2 (5 bases). V gave up 3 bases and J gave up 1 base, with 9 bases separating them. The CDR3 loop spans 14 amino acids. Germline V gives CDR1 KGHDR, CDR2 SFDVKD. The chain's CDR3 is CATSDRGRSYEQYF. CDR3 DNA sequence: TGTGCCACCAGTGATCGAGGGAGATCCTACGAGCAGTACTTC.

V is TRBV4-1 and J is TRBJ2-1, with 11 bases that match TRBD1. Germline values: CDR1 MGHRA, CDR2 YSYEKL. J gave up 9 bases and V 3 bases, and 7 bases lay outside the gene matches. The CDR3 covers 15 residues. CDR3 in DNA: TGCGCCAGCAGCCACCCGGACAGGGGGCAGGGTGAGCAGTTCTTC. Protein product: CASSHPDRGQGEQFF.

This clonotype has more than one count but fewer than ten. This sequence joins TRBV11-2 and TRBJ2-3, with 7 bases that match TRBD2. CDR1 SGHAT and CDR2 FQNNGV come from the germline V gene. This CDR3 region has 19 residues. V was clipped by 0 bases and J by 6 bases; unmatched bases: 18. The chain's CDR3 is CASSLDGWRGTPEADTQYF. The DNA for the CDR3 is TGTGCCAGCAGCTTAGATGGGTGGCGGGGGACGCCCGAGGCGGATACGCAGTATTTT.

The rearrangement uses TRBV7-2 and TRBJ2-4, with TRBD2 as a possible D gene (6 bases). Trimming left V 3 bases short and J 9 bases short, with 9 bases between. The CDR3 covers 12 residues. CDR1 and CDR2 from the germline V gene are SGHTA and FQGNSA. As DNA, the CDR3 is TGTGCCAGCAGCTTGCAGGAGGGCATTCAGTACTTC. Amino acids: CASSLQEGIQYF.

The sample holds many counts of this clonotype. The chain recombines TRBV7-9 with TRBJ2-7; D gene uncertain. V lost 6 bases, J lost 2 bases, and 5 bases lay in between. Germline CDR1 SEHNR, CDR2 FQNEAQ (reference sequence). The CDR3 extends over 11 amino acids. The CDR3 nucleotides read TGTGCCAGCAGTGGGGCCTACGAGCAGTACTTC. This translates into CASSGAYEQYF.

The genes are TRBV12-3 or TRBV12-4 and TRBJ2-7, with unresolved D. The CDR3 runs 12 residues. V dropped 6 bases and J dropped 4 bases, with 10 bases sitting between them. As DNA, the CDR3 is TGTGCCAGCAGCCCTACTCCTTACGAGCAGTACTTC. Amino acids: CASSPTPYEQYF.

This clonotype was detected only a few times. J is TRBJ2-5 and V is TRBV20-1, with D maybe TRBD2 (6 bases). This CDR3 spans 12 amino acids. V was shortened by 3 bases and J by 7 bases, with 12 bases between the two germline ends. Germline CDR1 DFQATT, CDR2 SNEGSKA (reference sequence). The CDR3 spells CSASRRDRTQYF. Here the CDR3 DNA reads TGCAGTGCTAGTCGGCGGGATCGGACCCAGTACTTC.

This clonotype was seen a few times. J is TRBJ2-7 and V is TRBV7-6, with 7 bases matching TRBD2. CDR1 SGHVS and CDR2 FNYEAQ come from the germline V gene. The CDR3 length is 14 residues. The junction had 14 bases not matched to a gene; V was cut back by 5 bases and J by 10 bases. The CDR3 is CASSTGGRESSQYF. The CDR3 DNA is TGTGCCAGCAGCACGGGGGGACGGGAGTCTTCCCAGTACTTC.

J is TRBJ2-1 and V is TRBV2; tentative D call: TRBD2 (5 bases). CDR3 length: 15 amino acids. With 3 bases removed from V and 0 bases from J, the gap between germline ends came to 9 bases. Germline assignment: CDR1 SNHLY and CDR2 FYNNEI. CDR3: CASSEWRSSYNEQFF. CDR3 coding DNA: TGTGCCAGCAGTGAGTGGAGGAGCTCCTACAATGAGCAGTTCTTC.

The chain uses TRBV20-1 and TRBJ2-7; D is uncertain. V was cut by 4 bases and J by 2 bases, with 18 bases left in between. Germline assignment: CDR1 DFQATT and CDR2 SNEGSKA (reference sequence). The CDR3 has 15 residues. The CDR3 DNA reads as TGCAGTGCTACCCCCCGGAACCGGCAGACCTACGAGCAGTACTTC. Protein: CSATPRNRQTYEQYF.

The chain recombines TRBV20-1 with TRBJ1-1, with TRBD1 identical over 7 bases. The CDR3 runs to 14 residues. Germline V gene sequence: CDR1 DFQATT, CDR2 SNEGSKA (reference sequence). With 6 bases clipped from V and 4 bases from J, the junction kept 11 bases outside the gene matches. CDR3 loop: CSARTGAAGTEAFF. The CDR3 nucleotides read TGCAGTGCCAGGACAGGCGCAGCGGGCACTGAAGCTTTCTTT.

The chain couples TRBV7-6 to TRBJ2-7; no reliable D call. V lost 2 bases, J lost 0 bases, and 11 bases lay in between. This CDR3 region has 15 residues. Germline V gene data show CDR1 as SGHVS and CDR2 as FNYEAQ. CDR3 in DNA: TGTGCCAGCAGCTTATCGACATCCGTCTCCTACGAGCAGTACTTC. Protein: CASSLSTSVSYEQYF.

This clonotype has more than one count but fewer than ten. The J gene is TRBJ2-3, the V gene TRBV5-5; 7 bases are shared with TRBD1. The J segment lost 1 base and the V segment lost 3 bases, leaving 14 bases of the junction unmatched. Per germline, CDR1 SGHKS and CDR2 YYEKEE (reference sequence). The length of the CDR3 is 18 residues. CDR3 sequence: CASSSGRSGTVGTDTQYF. The CDR3 region has the DNA TGTGCCAGCAGCTCTGGTCGCTCGGGGACAGTCGGCACAGATACGCAGTATTTT. Using reference TRBV5-5 and TRBJ2-3 for the parts outside the CDR3, the full variable domain is DAGVTQSPTHLIKTRGQQVTLRCSPISGHKSVSWYQQVLGQGPQFIFQYYEKEERGRGNFPDRFSARQFPNYSSELNVNALLLGDSALYLCASSSGRSGTVGTDTQYFGPGTRLTVL.

This chain connects TRBV20-1 to TRBJ1-5; 7 bases match TRBD1. J was trimmed by 3 bases and V by 2 bases; bases with no gene match: 4. Germline loops: CDR1 DFQATT, CDR2 SNEGSKA (reference sequence). The CDR3 sequence is 14 residues long. For the CDR3, the DNA is TGCAGTGCTAGAACAGGGGCGGCCAATCAGCCCCAGCATTTT. Residues: CSARTGAANQPQHF.

This clonotype was detected many times. The gene calls are TRBV12-3 or TRBV12-4 and TRBJ1-5; TRBD1 is a possible D gene (6 bases). The V end lost 2 bases, the J end lost 5 bases, and 10 bases lay between the germline ends. The CDR3 consists of 14 residues. CDR3 DNA: TGTGCCAGCAGTTTATGGGGGCCAGATCAGCCCCAGCATTTT. Its protein product is CASSLWGPDQPQHF.

The chain recombines TRBV4-1 with TRBJ1-5; D might be TRBD1 (6 bases). This CDR3 is 15 amino acids long. Per germline, CDR1 MGHRA and CDR2 YSYEKL. V was cut by 1 base and J by 4 bases, with 11 bases left in between. CDR3 region: CASSQGTAPNQPQHF. Written as DNA, the CDR3 is TGCGCCAGCAGCCAAGGGACAGCACCTAATCAGCCCCAGCATTTT.

The chain carries TRBV5-1 and TRBJ1-1; a weak D match, TRBD1 (6 bases). Germline CDR1 reads SGHRS; CDR2 reads YFSETQ. The V end lost 4 bases, the J end lost 3 bases, and 10 bases lay between the germline ends. The CDR3 sequence is 13 residues long. The CDR3 sequence is CASSIKGDTEAFF. DNA for the CDR3: TGCGCCAGCAGCATCAAGGGGGACACTGAAGCTTTCTTT. Variable domain in full (rest from reference TRBV5-1 and TRBJ1-1): KAGVTQTPRYLIKTRGQQVTLSCSPISGHRSVSWYQQTPGQGLQFLFEYFSETQRNKGNFPGRFSGRQFSNSRSEMNVSTLELGDSALYLCASSIKGDTEAFFGQGTRLTVV.

The genes are TRBV6-5 and TRBJ1-6, with 8 bases fitting TRBD1. The ends lost 6 bases at V and 5 bases at J; junction bases unmatched: 12. The CDR3 has 17 residues. In germline, CDR1 is MNHEY, CDR2 SVGAGI. The CDR3 DNA reads TGTGCCAGCAGCGAACAATTCCGGACAGGGAATAATTCACCCCTCCACTTT. Residues: CASSEQFRTGNNSPLHF.